This passage covers 6 T cell receptor beta chains from one sample sequenced in a study of stem cell transplantation in POMP-related autoinflammatory disease. Some clones are missing from TCRdb's copy, which holds only in-frame ones; the method was immunoSEQ multiplex PCR. The sample contains fewer than 5,000 clones, more than 85% of which appear only once. The sequenced sample was CD8+ T cells from PBMCs, obtained after stem cell transplantation. Receptor source: a human patient with POMP-related autoinflammation and immune dysregulation (PRAID). Some T cells may be transferred from the graft donor.

This clone showed up just once. This rearrangement joins TRBV27 to TRBJ1-5, with no clear D. V shed 2 bases and J shed 3 bases, with 8 bases lying between them. The CDR3 is 14 amino acids. Germline values: CDR1 MNHEY, CDR2 SMNVEV (reference sequence). The CDR3 is CASSLKGINQPQHF. CDR3 in DNA: TGTGCCAGCAGTTTAAAAGGAATCAATCAGCCCCAGCATTTT.

This chain joins TRBV13 and TRBJ2-7; 10 nucleotides agree with TRBD1. The CDR3 consists of 17 residues. In germline, CDR1 is PRHDT, CDR2 FYEKMQ (reference sequence). V lost 5 bases, J lost 2 bases, and 12 bases stayed unmatched. The CDR3 protein is CASSLTSGTGDTYEQYF. The CDR3 DNA sequence: TGTGCCAGCAGCCTTACTTCCGGGACAGGGGACACCTACGAGCAGTACTTC.

This rearrangement joins TRBV6-2 or TRBV6-3 to TRBJ2-1, with a weak D call TRBD2 (5 bases). Germline CDR1 is MNHEY and CDR2 is SVGEGT. The ends were cut back, 2 bases at V and 10 bases at J, with 9 bases in the middle. The CDR3 runs to 12 residues. The DNA of the CDR3 is TGTGCCAGCAGTTACCCAAGAGGGGAGCAGTTCTTC. It translates to CASSYPRGEQFF.

The V gene is TRBV9, the J gene TRBJ2-2; D unresolved. The V and J ends lost 0 bases and 4 bases respectively, with 13 bases between them. Germline V gene sequence: CDR1 SGDLS, CDR2 YYNGEE. This CDR3 comprises 16 residues. CDR3 coding DNA: TGTGCCAGCAGCGTAGGTGAAGGGTTTTTCACCGGGGAGCTGTTTTTT. Translating gives CASSVGEGFFTGELFF. Using reference TRBV9 and TRBJ2-2 for the parts outside the CDR3, the full variable domain is DSGVTQTPKHLITATGQRVTLRCSPRSGDLSVYWYQQSLDQGLQFLIQYYNGEERAKGNILERFSAQQFPDLHSELNLSSLELGDSALYFCASSVGEGFFTGELFFGEGSRLTVL.

The J gene is TRBJ2-1, the V gene TRBV19, with no clear D. Germline CDR1 LNHDA, CDR2 SQIVND (reference sequence). Trimming shortened V by 3 bases and J by 5 bases, and 5 bases separated the two germline ends. There are 12 residues in the CDR3. The CDR3 region has the DNA TGTGCCAGTAGTATTATGGACAATGAGCAGTTCTTC. It specifies CASSIMDNEQFF. The variable domain in full, with the rest retrieved from reference TRBV19 and TRBJ2-1, is DGGITQSPKYLFRKEGQNVTLSCEQNLNHDAMYWYRQDPGQGLRLIYYSQIVNDFQKGDIAEGYSVSREKKESFPLTVTSAQKNPTAFYLCASSIMDNEQFFGPGTRLTVL.

This chain links TRBV13 with TRBJ2-7, with TRBD2 identical over 8 bases. The V segment lost 1 base and the J segment 8 bases; nucleotides outside the gene matches: 13. This CDR3 spans 16 amino acids. The V gene's germline CDR1 is PRHDT and CDR2 FYEKMQ (reference sequence). CDR3 DNA sequence: TGTGCCAGCAGCTTAGAAGCGGGAGCGGACCGGGGACAGCAGTACTTC. It translates to CASSLEAGADRGQQYF.